This record covers a single T cell receptor (beta chain). Its antigen remains unidentified. These data are taken from a study of blood T cells in healthy people across ages. Extraction of total RNA produced a minimum of 5 micrograms from each sample. The CDR3 loop spans 13 amino acids. Germline V lookup: CDR1 SNHLY, CDR2 FYNNEI. The V end was cut by 4 bases, the J end by 1 base, with 7 bases between. Study-wide findings and caveats: There was no known CMV status for donors, so expanded clonotype changes were possibly confounded. Whereas aged donors had fewer naive CD4+ cells, long-lived donors had more of them and higher diversity.

Primed by a sample-barcoded 5' primer and a J-beta primer mix, a second PCR proceeded for about 7 to 11 cycles. All samples gave at least 3 million CDR3-containing paired-end reads. Using its own MiXCR run on the 5' RACE reads, TCRdb lists one record per CDR3 protein. This table holds approximately 800,000 distinct CDR3 sequences, 53% found once. The V gene is TRBV2, the J gene TRBJ1-1; the D is unclear. The sequence came from a man at least 80 years old in good health. The sample was blood. CDR3 amino acids: CASSVAPNTEAFF. The CDR3 region has the DNA TGTGCCAGCAGTGTAGCTCCGAACACTGAAGCTTTCTTT. Complete variable domain (other parts from reference TRBV2 and TRBJ1-1): EPEVTQTPSHQVTQMGQEVILRCVPISNHLYFYWYRQILGQKVEFLVSFYNNEISEKSEIFDDQFSVERPDGSNFTLKIRSTKLEDSAMYFCASSVAPNTEAFFGQGTRLTVV.